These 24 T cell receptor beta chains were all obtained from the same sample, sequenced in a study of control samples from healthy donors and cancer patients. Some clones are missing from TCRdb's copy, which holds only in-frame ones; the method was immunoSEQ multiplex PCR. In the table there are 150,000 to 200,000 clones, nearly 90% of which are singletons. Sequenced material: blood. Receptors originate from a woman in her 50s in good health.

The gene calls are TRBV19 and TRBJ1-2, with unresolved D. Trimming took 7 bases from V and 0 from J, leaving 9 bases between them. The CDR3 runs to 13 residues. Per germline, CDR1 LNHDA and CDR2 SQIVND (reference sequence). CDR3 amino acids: CASKDVANYGYTF. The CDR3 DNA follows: TGTGCCAGTAAGGACGTTGCTAACTATGGCTACACCTTC.

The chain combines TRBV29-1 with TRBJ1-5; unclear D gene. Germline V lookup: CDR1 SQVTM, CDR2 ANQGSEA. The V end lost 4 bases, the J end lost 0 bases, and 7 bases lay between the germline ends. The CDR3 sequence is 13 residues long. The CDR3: CSVGLYSNQPQHF. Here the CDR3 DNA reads TGCAGCGTTGGACTATATAGCAATCAGCCCCAGCATTTT.

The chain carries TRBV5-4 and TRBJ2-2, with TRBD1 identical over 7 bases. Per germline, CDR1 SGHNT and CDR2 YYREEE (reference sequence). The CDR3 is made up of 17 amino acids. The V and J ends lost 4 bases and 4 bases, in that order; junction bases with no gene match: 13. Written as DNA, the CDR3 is TGTGCCAGCAGCCTCGAGGGTAGGGGGCGCGTCACCGGGGAGCTGTTTTTT. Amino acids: CASSLEGRGRVTGELFF.

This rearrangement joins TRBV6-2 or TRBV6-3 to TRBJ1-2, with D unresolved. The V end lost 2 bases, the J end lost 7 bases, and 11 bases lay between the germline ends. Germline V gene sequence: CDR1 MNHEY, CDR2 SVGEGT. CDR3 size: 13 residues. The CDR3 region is CASSYGQASGYTF. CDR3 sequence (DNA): TGTGCCAGCAGTTACGGCCAGGCTAGTGGCTACACCTTC.

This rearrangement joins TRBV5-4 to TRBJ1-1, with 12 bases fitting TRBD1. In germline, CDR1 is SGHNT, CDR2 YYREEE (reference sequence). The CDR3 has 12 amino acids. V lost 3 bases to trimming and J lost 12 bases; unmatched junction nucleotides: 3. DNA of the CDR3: TGTGCCAGCAGCTGGGACAGGGGGCAAACTTTCTTT. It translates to CASSWDRGQTFF. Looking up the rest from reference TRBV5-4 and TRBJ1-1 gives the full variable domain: ETGVTQSPTHLIKTRGQQVTLRCSSQSGHNTVSWYQQALGQGPQFIFQYYREEENGRGNFPPRFSGLQFPNYSSELNVNALELDDSALYLCASSWDRGQTFFGQGTRLTVV.

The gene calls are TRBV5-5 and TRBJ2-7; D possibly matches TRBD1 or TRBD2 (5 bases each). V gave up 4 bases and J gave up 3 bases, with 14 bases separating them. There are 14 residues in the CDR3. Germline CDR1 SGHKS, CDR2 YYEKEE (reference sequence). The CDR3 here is CASSQRAGIYEQYF. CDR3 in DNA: TGTGCCAGCAGCCAGAGGGCAGGGATCTACGAGCAGTACTTC.

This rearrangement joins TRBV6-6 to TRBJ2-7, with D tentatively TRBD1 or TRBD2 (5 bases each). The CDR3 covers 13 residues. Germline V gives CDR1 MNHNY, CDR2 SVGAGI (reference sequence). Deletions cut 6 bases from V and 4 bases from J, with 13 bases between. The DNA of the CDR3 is TGTGCCAGCAGCAGGGAAGAGGGATACGAGCAGTACTTC. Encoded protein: CASSREEGYEQYF.

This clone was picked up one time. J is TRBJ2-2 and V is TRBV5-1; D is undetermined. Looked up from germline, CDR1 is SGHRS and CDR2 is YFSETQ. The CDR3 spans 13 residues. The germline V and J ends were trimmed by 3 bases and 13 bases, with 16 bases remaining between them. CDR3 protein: CASSSTTRAVLFF. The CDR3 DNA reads TGCGCCAGCAGCTCAACGACTCGGGCGGTGCTGTTTTTT.

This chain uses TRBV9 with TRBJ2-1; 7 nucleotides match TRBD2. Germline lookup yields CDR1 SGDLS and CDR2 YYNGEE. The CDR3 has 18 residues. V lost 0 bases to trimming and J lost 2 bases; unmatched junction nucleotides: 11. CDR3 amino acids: CASSVGLALVRTYNEQFF. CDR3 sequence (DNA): TGTGCCAGCAGCGTAGGACTAGCTTTGGTTCGGACCTACAATGAGCAGTTCTTC.

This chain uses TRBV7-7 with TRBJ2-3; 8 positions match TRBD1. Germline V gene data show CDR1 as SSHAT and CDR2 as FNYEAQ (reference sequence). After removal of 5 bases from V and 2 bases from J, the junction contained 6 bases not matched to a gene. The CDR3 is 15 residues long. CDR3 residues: CASSRGQGPTDTQYF. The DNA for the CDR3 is TGTGCCAGCAGCAGAGGACAGGGCCCCACAGATACGCAGTATTTT.

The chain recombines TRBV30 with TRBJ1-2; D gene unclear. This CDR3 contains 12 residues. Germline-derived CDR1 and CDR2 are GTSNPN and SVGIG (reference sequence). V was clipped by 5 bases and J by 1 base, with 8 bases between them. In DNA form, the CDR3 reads TGTGCCTGGTCGGACTTTAACTATGGCTACACCTTC. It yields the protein CAWSDFNYGYTF.

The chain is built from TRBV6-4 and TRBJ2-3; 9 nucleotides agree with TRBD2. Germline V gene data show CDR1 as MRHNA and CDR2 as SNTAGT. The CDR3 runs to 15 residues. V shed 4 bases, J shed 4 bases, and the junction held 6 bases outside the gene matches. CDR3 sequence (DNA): TGTGCCAGCAGTGCAGGTAGCGGGGGACCAGATACGCAGTATTTT. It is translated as CASSAGSGGPDTQYF.

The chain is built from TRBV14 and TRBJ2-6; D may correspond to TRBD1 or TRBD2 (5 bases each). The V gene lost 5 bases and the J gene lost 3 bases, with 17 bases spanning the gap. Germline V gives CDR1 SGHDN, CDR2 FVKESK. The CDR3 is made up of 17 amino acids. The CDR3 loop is CASSLGVLRDGANVLTF. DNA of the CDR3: TGTGCCAGCAGCTTGGGGGTACTTAGGGATGGGGCCAACGTCCTGACTTTC.

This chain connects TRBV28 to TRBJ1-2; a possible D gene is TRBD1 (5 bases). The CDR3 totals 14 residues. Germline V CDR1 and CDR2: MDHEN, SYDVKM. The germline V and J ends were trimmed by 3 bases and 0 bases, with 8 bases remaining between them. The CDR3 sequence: CASSLLGANYGYTF. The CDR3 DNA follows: TGTGCCAGCAGTTTGTTGGGGGCTAACTATGGCTACACCTTC.

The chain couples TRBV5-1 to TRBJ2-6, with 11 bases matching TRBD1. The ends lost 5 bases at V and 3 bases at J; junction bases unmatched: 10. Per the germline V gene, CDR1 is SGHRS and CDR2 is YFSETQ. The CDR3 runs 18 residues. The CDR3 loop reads CASRRGQGGFIGANVLTF. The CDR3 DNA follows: TGCGCCAGCAGGCGGGGACAGGGGGGATTTATTGGGGCCAACGTCCTGACTTTC.

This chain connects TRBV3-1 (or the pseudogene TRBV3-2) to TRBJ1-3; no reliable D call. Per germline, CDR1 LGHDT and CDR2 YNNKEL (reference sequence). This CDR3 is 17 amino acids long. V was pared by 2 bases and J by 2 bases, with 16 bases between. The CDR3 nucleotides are TGTGCCAGCAGCCAAAGGACGGAGGCCGGGCCTGGAAACACCATATATTTT. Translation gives CASSQRTEAGPGNTIYF.

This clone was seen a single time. Here the CDR3 reads CASSKGQLSNQPQHF. The CDR3 nucleotides are TGTGCCAGTAGTAAGGGACAGTTAAGCAATCAGCCCCAGCATTTT. The V gene is TRBV19, the J gene TRBJ1-5; 7 bases agree with TRBD1. The CDR3 is 15 amino acids. The germline V gene encodes CDR1 LNHDA and CDR2 SQIVND (reference sequence). Unmatched junction bases numbered 4, after V lost 4 bases and J lost 1 base. Full variable domain (outside the CDR3, taken from reference TRBV19 and TRBJ1-5): DGGITQSPKYLFRKEGQNVTLSCEQNLNHDAMYWYRQDPGQGLRLIYYSQIVNDFQKGDIAEGYSVSREKKESFPLTVTSAQKNPTAFYLCASSKGQLSNQPQHFGDGTRLSIL.

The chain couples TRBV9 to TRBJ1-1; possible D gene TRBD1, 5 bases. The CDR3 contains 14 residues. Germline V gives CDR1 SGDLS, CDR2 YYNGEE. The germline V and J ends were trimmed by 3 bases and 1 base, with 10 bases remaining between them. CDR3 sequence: CASSDPGGNTEAFF. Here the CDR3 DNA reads TGTGCCAGCAGCGACCCTGGGGGGAACACTGAAGCTTTCTTT.

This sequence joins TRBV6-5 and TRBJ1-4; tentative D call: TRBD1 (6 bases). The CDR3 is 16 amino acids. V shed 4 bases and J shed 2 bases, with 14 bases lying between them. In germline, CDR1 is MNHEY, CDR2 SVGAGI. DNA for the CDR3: TGTGCCAGCAGTTCCTCCCGGACAGCTACTAATGAAAAACTGTTTTTT. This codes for CASSSSRTATNEKLFF.

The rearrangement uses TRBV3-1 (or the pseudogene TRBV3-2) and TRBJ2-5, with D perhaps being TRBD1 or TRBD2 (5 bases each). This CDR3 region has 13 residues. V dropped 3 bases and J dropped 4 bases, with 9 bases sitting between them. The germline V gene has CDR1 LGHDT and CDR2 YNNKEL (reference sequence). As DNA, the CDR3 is TGTGCCAGCAGCCAGAGGGGCGGAGAGACCCAGTACTTC. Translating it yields CASSQRGGETQYF.

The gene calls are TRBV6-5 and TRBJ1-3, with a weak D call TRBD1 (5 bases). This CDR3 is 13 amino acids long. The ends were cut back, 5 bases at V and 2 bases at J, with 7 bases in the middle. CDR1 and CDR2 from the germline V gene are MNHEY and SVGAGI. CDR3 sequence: CASSRQTGNTIYF. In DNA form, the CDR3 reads TGTGCCAGCAGTCGACAGACTGGAAACACCATATATTTT.

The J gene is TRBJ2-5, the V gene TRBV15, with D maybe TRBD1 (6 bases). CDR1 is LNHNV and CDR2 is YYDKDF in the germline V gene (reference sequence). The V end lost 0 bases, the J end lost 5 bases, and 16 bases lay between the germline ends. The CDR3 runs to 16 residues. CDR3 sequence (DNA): TGTGCCACCAGCAGAGATCAGCCAGGGGATGTGGAGACCCAGTACTTC. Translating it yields CATSRDQPGDVETQYF.

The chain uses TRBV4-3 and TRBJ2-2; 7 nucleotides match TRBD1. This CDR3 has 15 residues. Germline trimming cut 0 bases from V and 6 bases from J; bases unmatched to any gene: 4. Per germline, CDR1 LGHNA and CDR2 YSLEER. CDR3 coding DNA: TGCGCCAGCAGCCAAGATACAGGGGTCCCCGGGGAGCTGTTTTTT. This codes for CASSQDTGVPGELFF.

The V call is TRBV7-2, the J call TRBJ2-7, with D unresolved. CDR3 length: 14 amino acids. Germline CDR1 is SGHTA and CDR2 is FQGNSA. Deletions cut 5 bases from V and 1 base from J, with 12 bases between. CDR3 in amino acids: CASSVPTASYEQYF. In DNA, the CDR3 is TGTGCCAGCAGCGTTCCGACGGCGTCCTACGAGCAGTACTTC.